The 28 T cell receptor beta chains given below trace back to one sample, sequenced in a study of shared clonotypes between healthy human individuals (dated by TCRdb to the early 2020s). Libraries were made using the immunoSEQ multiplex PCR assay. In its TCRdb copy, this immuneACCESS table keeps in-frame sequences only and misses some clones. Where compared with another copy, unresolved V genes explain less than half of these, and the others have no known cause. This sample gives 950,000 to 1,300,000 clones in total; roughly 80% of them show up just once. Of the sample, approximately 1.5% is held by the ten largest clones. The material sequenced was memory CD4+ T cells sorted from blood. The sample's cell subset or site label, decoded: CD45RA-negative fraction. These receptors all come from a man aged 18 to 29 in good health.

The chain employs TRBV18 and TRBJ2-3, with no clear D. The CDR3 extends over 16 amino acids. CDR1 KGHSH and CDR2 LQKENI come from the germline V gene. V was clipped by 0 bases and J by 5 bases, with 15 bases between them. DNA for the CDR3: TGTGCCAGCTCACCACCGGTGTATGCCCAAGGAGATACGCAGTATTTT. Its protein product is CASSPPVYAQGDTQYF. The variable domain in full, completed from reference TRBV18 and TRBJ2-3, reads NAGVMQNPRHLVRRRGQEARLRCSPMKGHSHVYWYRQLPEEGLKFMVYLQKENIIDESGMPKERFSAEFPKEGPSILRIQQVVRGDSAAYFCASSPPVYAQGDTQYFGPGTRLTVL.

This clone was seen more than once but under ten times. V usage is TRBV30 and J usage is TRBJ2-7, with TRBD1 identical over 11 bases. The V gene end was trimmed by 3 bases and the J gene end by 6 bases; junction bases not matched to a gene: 4. Germline V gives CDR1 GTSNPN, CDR2 SVGIG (reference sequence). The CDR3 is 13 residues long. CDR3 nucleotide sequence: TGTGCCTGGAGGGGACAGGGGGAGGGCGAGCAGTACTTC. Translated: CAWRGQGEGEQYF.

This clone has just one count. This sequence joins TRBV5-1 and TRBJ1-5, with a possible D match to TRBD1 (6 bases). Germline V gene sequence: CDR1 SGHRS, CDR2 YFSETQ. This CDR3 comprises 14 residues. Trimming shortened V by 4 bases and J by 7 bases, and 15 bases separated the two germline ends. CDR3 amino acids: CASSLGQTGQPQHF. In DNA, the CDR3 is TGCGCCAGCAGCCTCGGACAGACGGGACAGCCCCAGCATTTT.

This chain links TRBV5-1 with TRBJ2-3, with D unclear. The CDR3 contains 13 residues. V lost 3 bases and J 2 bases, leaving 7 bases between the germline ends. The germline CDR1 and CDR2 sequences are SGHRS and YFSETQ. The DNA for the CDR3 is TGCGCCAGCAGCTCCGCGTACACAGATACGCAGTATTTT. Translating it yields CASSSAYTDTQYF.

V gene TRBV5-1 combines with J gene TRBJ2-3; D is perhaps TRBD1 or TRBD2 (5 bases each). The germline CDR1 and CDR2 sequences are SGHRS and YFSETQ. The CDR3 runs to 15 residues. The V and J ends lost 4 bases and 7 bases respectively, with 19 bases between them. The CDR3: CASSLGTTGRNTQYF. The DNA of the CDR3 is TGCGCCAGCAGCCTGGGGACGACGGGCCGAAATACGCAGTATTTT.

J is TRBJ2-3 and V is TRBV9, with TRBD2 matching 8 bases. Germline trimming cut 0 bases from V and 0 bases from J; bases unmatched to any gene: 12. This CDR3 contains 19 residues. Germline CDR1 reads SGDLS; CDR2 reads YYNGEE. This CDR3 reads CASSVGRGEAGESTDTQYF. The CDR3 nucleotides are TGTGCCAGCAGCGTAGGGCGGGGGGAAGCGGGAGAAAGCACAGATACGCAGTATTTT.

This chain links TRBV6-5 with TRBJ1-2, with TRBD1 identical over 9 bases. This CDR3 region has 14 residues. Per the germline V gene, CDR1 is MNHEY and CDR2 is SVGAGI. V lost 3 bases and J lost 8; bases outside the gene matches: 7. The CDR3 sequence is CASSYPGQGGGYTF. CDR3 nucleotides: TGTGCCAGCAGTTATCCGGGACAGGGCGGCGGCTACACCTTC.

This sequence joins TRBV27 and TRBJ1-1, with 7 bases aligning to TRBD1. The CDR3 contains 14 residues. The V segment lost 5 bases and the J segment 0 bases; nucleotides outside the gene matches: 3. Looked up from germline, CDR1 is MNHEY and CDR2 is SMNVEV (reference sequence). This CDR3 is CASSRGQLNTEAFF. The CDR3 DNA is TGTGCCAGCAGTCGGGGACAGCTGAACACTGAAGCTTTCTTT.

The table lists this clone with a few counts. Other DNA sequences in this sample translate to the same CDR3. The J gene is TRBJ1-5, the V gene TRBV14, with D perhaps TRBD1 (5 bases). Trimming removed 3 bases at V and 2 bases at J, with 5 bases between. The germline V gene has CDR1 SGHDN and CDR2 FVKESK. This CDR3 region has 13 residues. CDR3 sequence (DNA): TGTGCCAGCAGCCAGGGGGGCAATCAGCCCCAGCATTTT. This gives the protein CASSQGGNQPQHF.

V usage is TRBV7-2 and J usage is TRBJ1-5; 10 bases are a match to TRBD1. Germline V gene sequence: CDR1 SGHTA, CDR2 FQGNSA. This CDR3 contains 16 residues. The V and J ends lost 5 bases and 4 bases, in that order; junction bases with no gene match: 8. CDR3 DNA sequence: TGTGCCAGCAGCCTAGGGACAGGGGAGTGGAATCAGCCCCAGCATTTT. Its protein product is CASSLGTGEWNQPQHF.

The rearrangement uses TRBV28 and TRBJ2-4; D is unresolved. CDR1 and CDR2 from the germline V gene are MDHEN and SYDVKM. V was pared by 5 bases and J by 0 bases, with 14 bases between. This CDR3 contains 16 residues. The CDR3 protein is CASSPLRTVAKNIQYF. DNA of the CDR3: TGTGCCAGCAGTCCGCTCAGGACGGTAGCCAAAAACATTCAGTACTTC.

The V gene is TRBV7-3, the J gene TRBJ2-1, with D perhaps matching TRBD1 (6 bases). The CDR3 extends over 14 amino acids. The germline gives CDR1 SGHTA, CDR2 FQGTGA. With 5 bases removed from V and 8 bases from J, the gap between germline ends came to 16 bases. The DNA of the CDR3 is TGTGCCAGCAGCCAAGGGCAGGGGACCGATGAGCAGTTCTTC. This sequence encodes CASSQGQGTDEQFF. The whole variable domain, filled in from reference TRBV7-3 and TRBJ2-1, reads GAGVSQTPSNKVTEKGKYVELRCDPISGHTALYWYRQSLGQGPEFLIYFQGTGAADDSGLPNDRFFAVRPEGSVSTLKIQRTERGDSAVYLCASSQGQGTDEQFFGPGTRLTVL.

This clone was picked up a small number of times. Other nucleotide sequences in the sample specify the same CDR3. The chain combines TRBV5-8 with TRBJ2-3, with 10 bases aligning to TRBD2. The CDR3 is 16 residues long. Germline lookup yields CDR1 SGHTS and CDR2 YDEGEE. Germline trimming cut 0 bases from V and 2 bases from J; bases unmatched to any gene: 3. This CDR3 reads CASSLAAGGSTDTQYF. In nucleotides, the CDR3 is TGTGCCAGCAGCTTGGCAGCGGGGGGGTCCACAGATACGCAGTATTTT.

This chain uses TRBV7-9 with TRBJ1-3; D not certain. The V end lost 6 bases, the J end lost 4 bases, and 7 bases lay between the germline ends. The CDR3 is 12 amino acids. CDR1 and CDR2 (germline): SEHNR, FQNEAQ (reference sequence). CDR3 sequence (DNA): TGTGCCAGCAGAGAGGCCGGAAACACCATATATTTT. It encodes CASREAGNTIYF.

The chain has TRBV28 and TRBJ1-1; D remains unclear. Germline CDR1 and CDR2: MDHEN and SYDVKM. V lost 7 bases and J lost 0, with 15 bases in between. The CDR3 runs 15 residues. CDR3 nucleotide sequence: TGTGCCAGCACCCCATCAGTGATTATGAACACTGAAGCTTTCTTT. It encodes CASTPSVIMNTEAFF.

The rearrangement joins TRBV28 to TRBJ1-2, with 7 bases identical to TRBD1. Germline loops: CDR1 MDHEN, CDR2 SYDVKM. The CDR3 contains 15 residues. Trimming at V came to 0 bases and at J to 3 bases, leaving 4 bases not matched to a gene. The CDR3 DNA sequence: TGTGCCAGCAGTTTATGGGTCAGGGGGGACTATGGCTACACCTTC. Amino acid sequence: CASSLWVRGDYGYTF.

The rearrangement uses TRBV4-3 and TRBJ2-7; the match to TRBD2 covers 7 bases. The length of the CDR3 is 15 residues. With V trimmed by 0 bases and J by 0 bases, 2 bases remained unmatched. Per germline, CDR1 LGHNA and CDR2 YSLEER. The CDR3 sequence is CASSQEGGSSYEQYF. The CDR3 nucleotides are TGCGCCAGCAGCCAAGAGGGAGGGTCCTCCTACGAGCAGTACTTC.

The chain uses TRBV7-9 and TRBJ1-2; D is unresolved. With 4 bases removed from V and 8 bases from J, the gap between germline ends came to 11 bases. Germline loops: CDR1 SEHNR, CDR2 FQNEAQ (reference sequence). This CDR3 is 12 amino acids long. The CDR3, as DNA: TGTGCCAGCAGCTCACTTCCAGAAGGCTACACCTTC. Its translation is CASSSLPEGYTF.

The CDR3 reads CASRQQGVGEKLFF. The CDR3 DNA sequence: TGTGCCAGCAGGCAACAGGGAGTTGGTGAAAAACTGTTTTTT. V and J are TRBV6-5 and TRBJ1-4; maybe TRBD1 (6 bases). CDR3 length: 14 residues. With 6 bases removed from V and 7 bases from J, the gap between germline ends came to 15 bases. Per the germline V gene, CDR1 is MNHEY and CDR2 is SVGAGI.

This clone was seen a handful of times. This chain uses TRBV2 with TRBJ2-7; 10 bases map to TRBD1. The CDR3 runs to 12 residues. Germline values: CDR1 SNHLY, CDR2 FYNNEI. Losses at the gene ends were 8 bases for V and 3 bases for J; bases not matched to a gene: 1. Here the CDR3 reads CASWTGGYEQYF. The DNA for the CDR3 is TGTGCCAGCTGGACAGGGGGCTACGAGCAGTACTTC.

The chain combines TRBV7-5 with TRBJ1-1. TRBV7-5 is described as a pseudogene. This CDR3 spans 15 amino acids. The CDR3 reads CATCRGGGRNTEAFF. The CDR3 nucleotides read TGTGCCACATGTCGGGGGGGAGGGAGGAACACTGAAGCTTTCTTT.

The chain employs TRBV12-5 and TRBJ1-1; no definite D call. The CDR3 is 13 residues long. Trimming cost V 5 bases and J 0 bases, with 7 bases left between them. The germline V gene encodes CDR1 LGHNT and CDR2 FRNRAP. CDR3 region: CASGNDMNTEAFF. The CDR3 region has the DNA TGTGCTAGTGGTAACGACATGAACACTGAAGCTTTCTTT. Complete variable domain (other parts from reference TRBV12-5 and TRBJ1-1): DARVTQTPRHKVTEMGQEVTMRCQPILGHNTVFWYRQTMMQGLELLAYFRNRAPLDDSGMPKDRFSAEMPDATLATLKIQPSEPRDSAVYFCASGNDMNTEAFFGQGTRLTVV.

With respect to this clone: Other DNA sequences in this sample translate to the same CDR3. This rearrangement joins TRBV11-2 to TRBJ2-2, with unresolved D. CDR1 is SGHAT and CDR2 is FQNNGV in the germline V gene. Trimming stripped 1 base from V and 3 bases from J, with 6 bases between. The CDR3 has 14 residues. The chain's CDR3 is CASSLVRDTGELFF. In DNA, the CDR3 is TGTGCCAGCAGCTTAGTCCGGGACACCGGGGAGCTGTTTTTT. The whole variable domain, filled in from reference TRBV11-2 and TRBJ2-2, reads EAGVAQSPRYKIIEKRQSVAFWCNPISGHATLYWYQQILGQGPKLLIQFQNNGVVDDSQLPKDRFSAERLKGVDSTLKIQPAKLEDSAVYLCASSLVRDTGELFFGEGSRLTVL.

This clone was picked up one time. V and J are TRBV11-2 and TRBJ2-3; 8 bases are shared with TRBD2. The CDR3 is 15 amino acids. Germline V gives CDR1 SGHAT, CDR2 FQNNGV. Germline trimming cut 8 bases from V and 2 bases from J; bases unmatched to any gene: 9. The CDR3 DNA reads as TGTGCCAGCGCTACCGGACTAGCCGACACAGATACGCAGTATTTT. Amino acid sequence: CASATGLADTDTQYF.

This clone was recorded only once. This sequence joins TRBV19 and TRBJ2-3, with 13 bases aligning to TRBD2. In germline, CDR1 is LNHDA, CDR2 SQIVND (reference sequence). CDR3 length: 16 amino acids. V trimming: 4 bases; J trimming: 4 bases; junction bases outside the gene matches: 5. DNA for the CDR3: TGTGCCAGTAGTAGACTAGCGGGAGGTAGGGCAGATACGCAGTATTTT. It encodes CASSRLAGGRADTQYF.

The CDR3 nucleotides are TGTGCCAGCATTTCGTCCCAATCCTACGAGCAGTACTTC. This sequence encodes CASISSQSYEQYF. V and J are TRBV6-1 and TRBJ2-7; D gene unclear. The germline gives CDR1 MNHNS, CDR2 SASEGT. This CDR3 is built from 13 residues. Deletions cut 7 bases from V and 1 base from J, with 11 bases between.

This clone appeared a few times. The rearrangement uses TRBV9 and TRBJ1-4, with TRBD1 as a possible D gene (5 bases). Germline loops: CDR1 SGDLS, CDR2 YYNGEE. CDR3 length: 15 residues. The V gene lost 3 bases and the J gene lost 4 bases, with 13 bases spanning the gap. Here the CDR3 DNA reads TGTGCCAGCAGCGACCTGGGGAGGGGTAATGAAAAACTGTTTTTT. Protein product: CASSDLGRGNEKLFF.

V and J are TRBV15 and TRBJ2-3; the D call may be TRBD1 or TRBD2 (5 bases each). Germline V lookup: CDR1 LNHNV, CDR2 YYDKDF (reference sequence). V was clipped by 3 bases and J by 0 bases, with 13 bases between them. The CDR3 length is 16 residues. CDR3 coding DNA: TGTGCCACCAGCAGTCCCCGGGACCCTAGCACAGATACGCAGTATTTT. Translation gives CATSSPRDPSTDTQYF.